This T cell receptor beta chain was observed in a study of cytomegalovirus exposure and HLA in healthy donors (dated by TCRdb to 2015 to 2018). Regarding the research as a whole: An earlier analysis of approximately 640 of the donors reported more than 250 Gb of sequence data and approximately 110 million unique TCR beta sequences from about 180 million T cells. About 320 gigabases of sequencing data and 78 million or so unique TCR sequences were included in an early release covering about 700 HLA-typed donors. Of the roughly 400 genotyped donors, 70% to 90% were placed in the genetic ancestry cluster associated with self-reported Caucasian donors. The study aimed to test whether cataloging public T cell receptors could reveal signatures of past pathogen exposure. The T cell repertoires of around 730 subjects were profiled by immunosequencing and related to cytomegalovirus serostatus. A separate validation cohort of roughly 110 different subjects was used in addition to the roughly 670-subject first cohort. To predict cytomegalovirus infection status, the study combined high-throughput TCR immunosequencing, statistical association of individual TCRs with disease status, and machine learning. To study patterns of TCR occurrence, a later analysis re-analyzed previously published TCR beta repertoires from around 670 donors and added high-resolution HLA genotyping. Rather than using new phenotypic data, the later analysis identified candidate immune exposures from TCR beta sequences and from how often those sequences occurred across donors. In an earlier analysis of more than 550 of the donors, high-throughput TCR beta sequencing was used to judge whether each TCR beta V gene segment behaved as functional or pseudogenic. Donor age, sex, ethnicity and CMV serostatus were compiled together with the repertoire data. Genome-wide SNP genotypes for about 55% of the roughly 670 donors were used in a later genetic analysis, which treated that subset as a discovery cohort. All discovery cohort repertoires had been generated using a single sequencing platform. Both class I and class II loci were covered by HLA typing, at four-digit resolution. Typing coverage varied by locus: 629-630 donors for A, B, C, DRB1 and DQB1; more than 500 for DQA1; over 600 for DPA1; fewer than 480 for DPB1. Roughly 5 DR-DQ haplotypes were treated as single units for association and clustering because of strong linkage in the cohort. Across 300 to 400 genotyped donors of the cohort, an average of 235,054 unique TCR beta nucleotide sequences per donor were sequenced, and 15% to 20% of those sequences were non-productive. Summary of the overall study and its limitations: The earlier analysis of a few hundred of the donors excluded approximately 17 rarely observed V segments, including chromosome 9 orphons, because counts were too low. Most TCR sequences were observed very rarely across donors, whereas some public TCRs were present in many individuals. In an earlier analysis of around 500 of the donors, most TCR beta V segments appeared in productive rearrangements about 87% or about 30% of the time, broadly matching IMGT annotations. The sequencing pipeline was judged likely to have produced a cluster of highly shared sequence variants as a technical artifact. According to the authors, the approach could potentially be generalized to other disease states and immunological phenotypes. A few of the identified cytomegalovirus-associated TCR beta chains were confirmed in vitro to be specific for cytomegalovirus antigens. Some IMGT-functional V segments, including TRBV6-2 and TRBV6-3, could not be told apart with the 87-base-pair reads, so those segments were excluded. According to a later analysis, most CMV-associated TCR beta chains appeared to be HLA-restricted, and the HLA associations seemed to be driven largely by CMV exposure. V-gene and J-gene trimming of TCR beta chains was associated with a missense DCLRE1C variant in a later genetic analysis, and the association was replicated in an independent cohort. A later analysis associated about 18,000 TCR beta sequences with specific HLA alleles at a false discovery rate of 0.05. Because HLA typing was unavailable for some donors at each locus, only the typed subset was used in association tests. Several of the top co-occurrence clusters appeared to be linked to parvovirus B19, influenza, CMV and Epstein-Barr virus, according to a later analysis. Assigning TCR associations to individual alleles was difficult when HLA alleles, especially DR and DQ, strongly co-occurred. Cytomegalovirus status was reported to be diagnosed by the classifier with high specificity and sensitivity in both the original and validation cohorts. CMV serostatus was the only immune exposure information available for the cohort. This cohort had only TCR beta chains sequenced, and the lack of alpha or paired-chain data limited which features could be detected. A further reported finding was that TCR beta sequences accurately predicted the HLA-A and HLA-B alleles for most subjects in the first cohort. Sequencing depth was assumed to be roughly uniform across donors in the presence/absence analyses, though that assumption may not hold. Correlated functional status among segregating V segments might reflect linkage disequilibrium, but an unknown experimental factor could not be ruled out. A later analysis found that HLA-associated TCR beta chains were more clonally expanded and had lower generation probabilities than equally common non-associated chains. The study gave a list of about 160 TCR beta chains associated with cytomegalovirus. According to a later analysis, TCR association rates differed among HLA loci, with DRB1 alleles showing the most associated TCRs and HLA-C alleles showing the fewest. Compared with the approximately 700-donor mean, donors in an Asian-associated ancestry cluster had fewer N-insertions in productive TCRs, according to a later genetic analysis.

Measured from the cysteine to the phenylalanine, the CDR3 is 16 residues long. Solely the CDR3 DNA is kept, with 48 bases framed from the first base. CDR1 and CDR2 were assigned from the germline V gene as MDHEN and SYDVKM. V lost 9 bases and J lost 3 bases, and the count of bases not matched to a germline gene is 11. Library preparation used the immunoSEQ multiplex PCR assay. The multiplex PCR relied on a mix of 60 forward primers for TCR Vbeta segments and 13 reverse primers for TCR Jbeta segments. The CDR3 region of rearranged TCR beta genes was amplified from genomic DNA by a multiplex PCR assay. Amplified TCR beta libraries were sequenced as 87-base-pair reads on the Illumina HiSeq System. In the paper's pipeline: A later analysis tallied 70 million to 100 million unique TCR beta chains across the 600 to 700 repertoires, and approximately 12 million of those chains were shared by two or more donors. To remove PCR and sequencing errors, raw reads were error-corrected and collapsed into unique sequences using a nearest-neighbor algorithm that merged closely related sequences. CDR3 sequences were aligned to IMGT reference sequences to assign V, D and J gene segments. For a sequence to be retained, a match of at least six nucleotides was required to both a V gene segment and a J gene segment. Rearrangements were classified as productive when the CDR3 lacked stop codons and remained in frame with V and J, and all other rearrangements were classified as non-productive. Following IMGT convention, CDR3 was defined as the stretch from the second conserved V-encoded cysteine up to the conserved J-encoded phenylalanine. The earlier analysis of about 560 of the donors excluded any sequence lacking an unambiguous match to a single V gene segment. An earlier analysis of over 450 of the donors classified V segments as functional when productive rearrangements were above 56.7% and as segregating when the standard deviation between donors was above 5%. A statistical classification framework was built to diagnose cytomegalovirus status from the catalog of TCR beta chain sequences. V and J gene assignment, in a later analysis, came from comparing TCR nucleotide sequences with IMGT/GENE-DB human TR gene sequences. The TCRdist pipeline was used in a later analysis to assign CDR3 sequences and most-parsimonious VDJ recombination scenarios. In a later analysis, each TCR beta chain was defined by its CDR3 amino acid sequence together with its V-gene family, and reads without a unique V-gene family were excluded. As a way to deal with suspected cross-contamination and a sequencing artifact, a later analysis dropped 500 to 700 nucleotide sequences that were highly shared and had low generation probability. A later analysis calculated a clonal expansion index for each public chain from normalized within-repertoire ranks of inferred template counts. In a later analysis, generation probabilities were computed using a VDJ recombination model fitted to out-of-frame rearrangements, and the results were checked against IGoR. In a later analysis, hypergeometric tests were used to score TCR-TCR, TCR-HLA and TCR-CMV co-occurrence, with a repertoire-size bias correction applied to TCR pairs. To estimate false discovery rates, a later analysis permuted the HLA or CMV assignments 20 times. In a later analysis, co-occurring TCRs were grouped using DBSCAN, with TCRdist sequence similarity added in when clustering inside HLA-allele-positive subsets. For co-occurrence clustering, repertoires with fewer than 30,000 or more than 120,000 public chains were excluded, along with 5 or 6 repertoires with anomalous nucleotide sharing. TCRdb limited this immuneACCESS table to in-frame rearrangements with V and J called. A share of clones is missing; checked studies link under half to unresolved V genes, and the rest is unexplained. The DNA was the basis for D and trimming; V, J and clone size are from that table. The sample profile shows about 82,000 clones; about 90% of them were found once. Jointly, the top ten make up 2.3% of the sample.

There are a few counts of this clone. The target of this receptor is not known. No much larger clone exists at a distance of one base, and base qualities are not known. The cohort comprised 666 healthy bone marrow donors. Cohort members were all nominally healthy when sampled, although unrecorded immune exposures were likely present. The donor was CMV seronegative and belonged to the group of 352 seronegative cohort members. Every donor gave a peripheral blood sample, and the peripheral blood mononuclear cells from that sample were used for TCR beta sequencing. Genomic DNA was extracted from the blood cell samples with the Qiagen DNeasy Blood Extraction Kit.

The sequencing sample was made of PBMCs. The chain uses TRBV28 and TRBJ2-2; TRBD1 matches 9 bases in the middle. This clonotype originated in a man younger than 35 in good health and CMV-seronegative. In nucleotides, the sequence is TGTGCCAGTAGTCCCATGGGACAGGGTTACACCGGGGAGCTGTTTTTT. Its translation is CASSPMGQGYTGELFF.